This section outlines one TCR beta chain sequence together with its context. The sample comes from a study of patients and donors after allogeneic stem cell transplantation. TCRdb reanalysed the RT-PCR reads using MiXCR and keeps one entry per CDR3 protein. This sample has a few hundred thousand distinct CDR3 sequences, with around 41% found just once. The V gene's germline CDR1 is SGHRS and CDR2 YFSETQ. V lost 4 bases, J lost 1 base, and 6 bases stayed unmatched. The CDR3 sequence is 16 residues long. The TCR comes from a human donor who was either an allogeneic HSCT recipient or a stem cell or donor lymphocyte infusion donor (not recorded which). It is not recorded whose cells these are; they may come from a transplant donor. The gene calls are TRBV5-1 and TRBJ2-2; 8 positions agree with TRBD1. Sequencing input: blood, either unsorted or a sorted T cell fraction (not recorded which). CDR3 nucleotides: TGCGCCAGCAGCCCCTTGACAGGGGTGAACACCGGGGAGCTGTTTTTT. The encoded protein is CASSPLTGVNTGELFF.